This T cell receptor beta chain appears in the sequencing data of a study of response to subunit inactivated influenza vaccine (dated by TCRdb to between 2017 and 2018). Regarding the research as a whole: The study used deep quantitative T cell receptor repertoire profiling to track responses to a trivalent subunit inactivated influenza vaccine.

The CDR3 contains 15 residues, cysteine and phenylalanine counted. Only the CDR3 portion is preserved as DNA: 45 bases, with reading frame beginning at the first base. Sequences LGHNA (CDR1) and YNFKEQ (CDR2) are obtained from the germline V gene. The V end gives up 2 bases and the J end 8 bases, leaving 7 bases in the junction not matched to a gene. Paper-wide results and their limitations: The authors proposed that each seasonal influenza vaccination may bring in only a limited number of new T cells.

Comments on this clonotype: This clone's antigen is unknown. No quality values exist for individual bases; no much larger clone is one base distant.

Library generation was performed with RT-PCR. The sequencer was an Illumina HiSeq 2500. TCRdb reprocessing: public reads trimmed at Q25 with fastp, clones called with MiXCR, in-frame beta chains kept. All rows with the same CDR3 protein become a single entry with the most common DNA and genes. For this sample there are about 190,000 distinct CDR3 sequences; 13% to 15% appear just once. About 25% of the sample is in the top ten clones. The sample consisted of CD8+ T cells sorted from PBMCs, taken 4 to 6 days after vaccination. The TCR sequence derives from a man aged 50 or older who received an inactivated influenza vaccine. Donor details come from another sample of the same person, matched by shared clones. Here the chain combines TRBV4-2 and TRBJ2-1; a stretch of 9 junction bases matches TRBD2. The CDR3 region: CASSQPGGRGHEQFF. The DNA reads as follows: TGTGCCAGCAGCCAACCGGGCGGGAGGGGCCATGAGCAGTTCTTC.